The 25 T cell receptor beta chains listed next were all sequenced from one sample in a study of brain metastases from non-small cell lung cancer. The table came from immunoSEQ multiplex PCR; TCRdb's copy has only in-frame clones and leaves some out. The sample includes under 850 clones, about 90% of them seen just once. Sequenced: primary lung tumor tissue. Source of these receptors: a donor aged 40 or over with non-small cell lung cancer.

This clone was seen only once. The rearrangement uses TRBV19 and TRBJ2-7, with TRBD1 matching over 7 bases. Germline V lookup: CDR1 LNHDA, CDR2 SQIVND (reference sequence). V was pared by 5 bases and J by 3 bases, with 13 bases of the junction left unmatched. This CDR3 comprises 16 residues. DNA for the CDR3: TGTGCCAGTAGTTCCCTCGAGGGGGCAGGGGGCTACGAGCAGTACTTC. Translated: CASSSLEGAGGYEQYF.

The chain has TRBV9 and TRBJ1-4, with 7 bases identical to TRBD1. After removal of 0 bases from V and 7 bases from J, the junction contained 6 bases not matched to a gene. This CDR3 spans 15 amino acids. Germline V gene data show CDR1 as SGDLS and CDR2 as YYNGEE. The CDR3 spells CASSVGDSSSEKLFF. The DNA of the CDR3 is TGTGCCAGCAGCGTAGGGGACAGTTCTAGTGAAAAACTGTTTTTT.

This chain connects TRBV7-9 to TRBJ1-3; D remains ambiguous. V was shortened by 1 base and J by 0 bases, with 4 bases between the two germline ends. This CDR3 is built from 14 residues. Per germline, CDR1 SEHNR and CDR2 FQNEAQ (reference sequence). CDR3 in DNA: TGTGCCAGCAGCTTAGTCCCCTCTGGAAACACCATATATTTT. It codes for CASSLVPSGNTIYF. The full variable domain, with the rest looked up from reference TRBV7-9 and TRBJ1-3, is DTGVSQNPRHKITKRGQNVTFRCDPISEHNRLYWYRQTLGQGPEFLTYFQNEAQLEKSRLLSDRFSAERPKGSFSTLEIQRTEQGDSAMYLCASSLVPSGNTIYFGEGSWLTVV.

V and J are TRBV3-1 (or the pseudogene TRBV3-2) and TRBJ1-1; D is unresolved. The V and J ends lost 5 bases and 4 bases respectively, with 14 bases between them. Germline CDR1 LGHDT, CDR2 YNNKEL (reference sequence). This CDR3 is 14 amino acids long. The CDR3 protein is CASSGLSIRTEAFF. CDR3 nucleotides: TGTGCCAGCAGCGGACTTTCAATTCGCACTGAAGCTTTCTTT.

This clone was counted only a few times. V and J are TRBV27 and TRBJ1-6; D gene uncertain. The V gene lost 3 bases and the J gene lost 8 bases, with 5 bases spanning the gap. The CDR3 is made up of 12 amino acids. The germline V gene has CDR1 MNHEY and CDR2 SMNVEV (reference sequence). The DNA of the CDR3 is TGTGCCAGCAGTTTCCCCCATTCACCCCTCCACTTT. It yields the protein CASSFPHSPLHF.

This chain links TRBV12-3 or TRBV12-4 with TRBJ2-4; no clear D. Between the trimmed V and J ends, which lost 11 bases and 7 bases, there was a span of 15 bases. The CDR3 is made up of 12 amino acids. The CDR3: CAVYSLGNIQYF. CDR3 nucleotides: TGTGCCGTCTACTCCCTCGGGAACATTCAGTACTTC.

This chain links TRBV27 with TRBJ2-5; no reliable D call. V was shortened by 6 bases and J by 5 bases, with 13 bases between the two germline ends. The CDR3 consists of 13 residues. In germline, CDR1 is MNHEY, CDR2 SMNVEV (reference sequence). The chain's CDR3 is CASRRTVGETQYF. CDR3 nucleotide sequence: TGTGCCAGCAGGAGGACGGTTGGGGAGACCCAGTACTTC.

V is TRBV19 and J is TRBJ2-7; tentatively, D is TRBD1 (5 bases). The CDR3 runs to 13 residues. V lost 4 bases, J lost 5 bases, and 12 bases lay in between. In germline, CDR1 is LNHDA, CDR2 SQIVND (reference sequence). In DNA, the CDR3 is TGTGCCAGTAGTAATACAGGCATCGACGAGCAGTACTTC. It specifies CASSNTGIDEQYF.

The CDR3 DNA sequence: TGTGCCAGCAGCGAGGGGGATTCACCCCTCCACTTT. Encoded protein: CASSEGDSPLHF. V gene TRBV9 combines with J gene TRBJ1-6; D is perhaps TRBD1 (6 bases). Germline CDR1 reads SGDLS; CDR2 reads YYNGEE. V gave up 3 bases and J gave up 8 bases, with 6 bases separating them. The CDR3 length is 12 residues.

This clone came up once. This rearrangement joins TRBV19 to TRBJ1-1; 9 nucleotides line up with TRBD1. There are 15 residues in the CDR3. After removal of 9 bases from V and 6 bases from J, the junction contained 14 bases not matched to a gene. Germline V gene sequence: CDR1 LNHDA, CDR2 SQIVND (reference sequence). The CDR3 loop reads CASLGQGRVKPEAFF. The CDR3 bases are TGTGCCAGCCTAGGACAGGGGCGCGTGAAACCTGAAGCTTTCTTT.

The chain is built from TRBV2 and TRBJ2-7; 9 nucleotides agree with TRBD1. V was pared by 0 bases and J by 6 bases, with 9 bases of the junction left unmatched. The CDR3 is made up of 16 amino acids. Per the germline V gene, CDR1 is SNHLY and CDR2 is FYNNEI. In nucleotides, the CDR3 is TGTGCCAGCAGTGAAGCTGAGACGGGACAGGGAGTCGAGCAGTACTTC. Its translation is CASSEAETGQGVEQYF.

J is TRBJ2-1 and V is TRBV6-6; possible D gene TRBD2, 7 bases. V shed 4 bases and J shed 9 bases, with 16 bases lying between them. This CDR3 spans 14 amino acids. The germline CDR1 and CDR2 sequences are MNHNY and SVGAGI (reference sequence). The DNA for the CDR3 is TGTGCCAGCAGTTTCCTAGGGGGGGGAACTGAGCAGTTCTTC. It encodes CASSFLGGGTEQFF.

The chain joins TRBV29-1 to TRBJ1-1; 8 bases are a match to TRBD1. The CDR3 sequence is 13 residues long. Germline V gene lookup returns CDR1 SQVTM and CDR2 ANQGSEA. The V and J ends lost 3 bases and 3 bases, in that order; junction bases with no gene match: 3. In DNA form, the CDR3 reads TGCAGCGTTGACCGACAGGGGCACACTGAAGCTTTCTTT. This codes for CSVDRQGHTEAFF.

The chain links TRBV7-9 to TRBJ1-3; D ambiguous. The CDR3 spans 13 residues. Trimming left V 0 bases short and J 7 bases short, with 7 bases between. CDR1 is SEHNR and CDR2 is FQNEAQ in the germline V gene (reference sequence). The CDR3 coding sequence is TGTGCCAGCAGCTTAGCTCAAATGAACACCATATATTTT. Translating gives CASSLAQMNTIYF.

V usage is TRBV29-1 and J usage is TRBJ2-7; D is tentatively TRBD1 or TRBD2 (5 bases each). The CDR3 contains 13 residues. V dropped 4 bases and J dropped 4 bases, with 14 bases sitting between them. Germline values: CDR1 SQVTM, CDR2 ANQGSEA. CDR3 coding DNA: TGCAGCGTTGGTGGGGGAGAGGGGTACGAGCAGTACTTC. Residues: CSVGGGEGYEQYF.

The CDR3 DNA is TGTGCCAGTAGGGACAGCAATCAGCCCCAGCATTTT. The encoded protein is CASRDSNQPQHF. This chain connects TRBV19 to TRBJ1-5; no definite D call. CDR1 is LNHDA, CDR2 SQIVND, per germline (reference sequence). Trimming stripped 6 bases from V and 1 base from J, with 4 bases between. The CDR3 is 12 residues long.

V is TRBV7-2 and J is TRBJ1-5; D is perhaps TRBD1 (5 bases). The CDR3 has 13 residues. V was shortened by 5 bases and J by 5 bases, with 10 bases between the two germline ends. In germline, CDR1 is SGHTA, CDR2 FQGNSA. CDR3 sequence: CASSRWGDQPQHF. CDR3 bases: TGTGCCAGCAGCAGGTGGGGGGATCAGCCCCAGCATTTT.

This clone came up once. The CDR3 nucleotides read TGTGCCAGCAGCCAAGTTACCAGGGGGAACTATGGCTACACCTTC. This translates into CASSQVTRGNYGYTF. V usage is TRBV3-1 (or the pseudogene TRBV3-2) and J usage is TRBJ1-2; TRBD1 agrees at 7 bases. Germline V gene lookup returns CDR1 LGHDT and CDR2 YNNKEL (reference sequence). CDR3 size: 15 residues. The V segment lost 1 base and the J segment 2 bases; nucleotides outside the gene matches: 4.

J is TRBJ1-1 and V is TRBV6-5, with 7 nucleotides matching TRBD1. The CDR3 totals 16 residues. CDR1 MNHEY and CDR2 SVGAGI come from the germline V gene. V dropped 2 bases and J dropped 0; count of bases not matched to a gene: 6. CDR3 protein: CASSYGGQGVNTEAFF. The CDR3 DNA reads TGTGCCAGCAGTTACGGGGGCCAGGGGGTGAACACTGAAGCTTTCTTT.

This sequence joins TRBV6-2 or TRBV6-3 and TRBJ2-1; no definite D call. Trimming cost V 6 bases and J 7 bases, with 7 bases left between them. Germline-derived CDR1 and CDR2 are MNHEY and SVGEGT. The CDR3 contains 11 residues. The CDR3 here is CASSSRNEQFF. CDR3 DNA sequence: TGTGCCAGCAGCTCCAGGAATGAGCAGTTCTTC.

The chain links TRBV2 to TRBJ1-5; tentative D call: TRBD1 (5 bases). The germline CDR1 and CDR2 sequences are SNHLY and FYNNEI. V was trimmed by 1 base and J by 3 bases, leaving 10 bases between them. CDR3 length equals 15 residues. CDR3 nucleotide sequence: TGTGCCAGCAGTGAAGATAGGGGCCTCAATCAGCCCCAGCATTTT. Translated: CASSEDRGLNQPQHF.

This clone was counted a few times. The CDR3 loop reads CASSSPRDTLNEKLFF. The CDR3 nucleotides read TGTGCCAGCAGTTCCCCCCGGGACACACTTAATGAAAAACTGTTTTTT. V gene TRBV28 combines with J gene TRBJ1-4; D possibly corresponds to TRBD1 (6 bases). From germline, CDR1 is MDHEN and CDR2 SYDVKM. Trimming shortened V by 4 bases and J by 4 bases, and 16 bases separated the two germline ends. The CDR3 loop spans 16 amino acids.

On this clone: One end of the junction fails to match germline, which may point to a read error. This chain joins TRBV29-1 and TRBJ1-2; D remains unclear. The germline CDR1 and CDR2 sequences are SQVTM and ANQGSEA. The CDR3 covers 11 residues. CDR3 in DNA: TGCAGCGTTGGTCAGAACTATGGCTATACCTTC. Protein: CSVGQNYGYTF.

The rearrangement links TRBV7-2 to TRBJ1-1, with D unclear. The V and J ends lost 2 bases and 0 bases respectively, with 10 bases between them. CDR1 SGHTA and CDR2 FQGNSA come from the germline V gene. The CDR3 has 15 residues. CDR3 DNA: TGTGCCAGCAGCTTACTTCCTTCAGTGAACACTGAAGCTTTCTTT. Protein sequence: CASSLLPSVNTEAFF.

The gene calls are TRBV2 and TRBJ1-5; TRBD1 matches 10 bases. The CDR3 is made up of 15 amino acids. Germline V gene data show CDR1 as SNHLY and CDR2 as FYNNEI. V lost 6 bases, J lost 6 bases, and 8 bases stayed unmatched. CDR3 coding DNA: TGTGCCAGCAGACCAGACAGGGGGCTAGGTCAGCCCCAGCATTTT. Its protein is CASRPDRGLGQPQHF.